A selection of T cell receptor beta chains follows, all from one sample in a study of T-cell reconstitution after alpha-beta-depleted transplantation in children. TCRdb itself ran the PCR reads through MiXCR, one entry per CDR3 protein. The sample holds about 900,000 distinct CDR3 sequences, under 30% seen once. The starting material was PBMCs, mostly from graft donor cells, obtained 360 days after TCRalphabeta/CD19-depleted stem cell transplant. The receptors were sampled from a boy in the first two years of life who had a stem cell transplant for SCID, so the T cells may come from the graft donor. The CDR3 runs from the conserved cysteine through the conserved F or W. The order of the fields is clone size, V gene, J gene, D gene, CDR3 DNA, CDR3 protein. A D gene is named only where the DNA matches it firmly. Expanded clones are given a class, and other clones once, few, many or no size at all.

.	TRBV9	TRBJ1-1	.	TGTGCCAGCAGCCCCCGGCCCTTCCTCGAAATGAACACTGAAGCTTTCTTT	CASSPRPFLEMNTEAFF
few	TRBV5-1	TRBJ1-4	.	TGCGCCAGCAAGGGGGGTGAAGGTGAAAAACTGTTTTTT	CASKGGEGEKLFF
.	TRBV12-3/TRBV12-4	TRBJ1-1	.	TGTGCCAGCAGTATAGCAGAGAACACTGAAGCTTTCTTT	CASSIAENTEAFF
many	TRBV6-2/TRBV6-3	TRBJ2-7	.	TGTGCCAGCAGTTACGCGGCAGGGTCCTCCTACGAGCAGTACTTC	CASSYAAGSSYEQYF
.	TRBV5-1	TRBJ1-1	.	TGCGCCAGCAGCCTCTGGGGGGCAGGGAACACTGAAGCTTTCTTT	CASSLWGAGNTEAFF
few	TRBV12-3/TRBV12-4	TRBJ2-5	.	TGTGCCAGCAGTTTAGAAGAGGGGCCGGAGACCCAGTACTTC	CASSLEEGPETQYF
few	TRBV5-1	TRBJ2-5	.	TGCGCCAGCAGCTTGGCCACGGTGGGAGAGACCCAGTACTTC	CASSLATVGETQYF
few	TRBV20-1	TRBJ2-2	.	TGCAGTGCTAGAGAGGAGTATAGAAACACCGGGGAGCTGTTTTTT	CSAREEYRNTGELFF
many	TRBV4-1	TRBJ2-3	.	TGCGCCAGCAGTCCCGGGGGGACAAGCACAGATACGCAGTATTTT	CASSPGGTSTDTQYF
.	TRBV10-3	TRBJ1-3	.	TGTGCCATCCGGACAGCCGGAAACACCATATATTTT	CAIRTAGNTIYF
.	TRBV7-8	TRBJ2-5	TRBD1	TGTGCCAGCAGCAAAGGGCAGGGGGCTGTGGAGACCCAGTACTTC	CASSKGQGAVETQYF
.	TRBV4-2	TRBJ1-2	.	TGTGCCAGCAGCCCAACGATAGGGGACCGGCGCGGCTACACCTTC	CASSPTIGDRRGYTF
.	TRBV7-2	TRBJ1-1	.	TGTGCCAGCAGCTCGACTGCCTCGAACACTGAAGCTTTCTTT	CASSSTASNTEAFF
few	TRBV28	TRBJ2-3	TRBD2	TGTGCCAGCAGTTTATTAGGACTAGCCACAGATACGCAGTATTTT	CASSLLGLATDTQYF
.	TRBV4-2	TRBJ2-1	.	TGTGCCAGCAGCCAAGGACCCCCCGTCGCCGCTGGGAATGAGCAGTTCTTC	CASSQGPPVAAGNEQFF
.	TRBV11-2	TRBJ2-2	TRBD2	TGTGCCAGCAGCTTATTTTCCGGGACTAGCGGGGTCTCCACCGGGGAGCTGTTTTTT	CASSLFSGTSGVSTGELFF
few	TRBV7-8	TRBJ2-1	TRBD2	TGTGCCAGCAGCTTAGAGGGCCTAGCGGGGGTCGGTGAGCAGTTCTTC	CASSLEGLAGVGEQFF
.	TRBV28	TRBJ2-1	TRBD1	TGTGCCAGCAGTTCCCGGACAGGGGGAACGTACAATGAGCAGTTCTTC	CASSSRTGGTYNEQFF
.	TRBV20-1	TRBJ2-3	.	TGCAGTGCGTCCAGACCACACCGCACAGATACGCAGTATTTT	CSASRPHRTDTQYF
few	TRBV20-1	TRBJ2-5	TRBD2	TGCAGTGCTAGAGAAAGCGGGGGACTCCAAGAGACCCAGTACTTC	CSARESGGLQETQYF
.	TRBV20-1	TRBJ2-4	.	TGCAGTGCTAGCGGACAGAAACTAAACATTCAGTACTTC	CSASGQKLNIQYF
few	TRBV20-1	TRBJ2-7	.	TGCAGTGCTAGAGAGGAGGGCCACGAGCAGTACTTC	CSAREEGHEQYF
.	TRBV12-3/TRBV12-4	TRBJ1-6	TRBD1	TGTGCCAGCAGCCCCGGGACAGGGGATTCACCCCTCCACTTT	CASSPGTGDSPLHF
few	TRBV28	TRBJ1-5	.	TGTGCCAGCAGTTCCATAGAAGGTAGCAATCAGCCCCAGCATTTT	CASSSIEGSNQPQHF
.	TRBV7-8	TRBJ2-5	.	TGTGCCAGCAGCCTGGCGCGGGGAATACAAGAGACCCAGTACTTC	CASSLARGIQETQYF
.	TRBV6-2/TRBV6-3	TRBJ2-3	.	TGTGCCAGCAGTTACTCGGCACCCGCTAGCACAGATACGCAGTATTTT	CASSYSAPASTDTQYF
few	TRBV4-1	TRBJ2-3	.	TGCGCCAGCAAAAATGGTCAATCTCCCACAGATACGCAGTATTTT	CASKNGQSPTDTQYF
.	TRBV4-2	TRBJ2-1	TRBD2	TGTGCCAGCAGCCGGGGGGGACTAGCAAGCGGTTATGAGCAGTTCTTC	CASSRGGLASGYEQFF
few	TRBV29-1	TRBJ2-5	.	TGCAGCGGCTCGGGGCACGGAGAGACCCAGTACTTC	CSGSGHGETQYF
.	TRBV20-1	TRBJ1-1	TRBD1	TGCAGTGCCATGCAGGGGGGCACTGAAGCTTTCTTT	CSAMQGGTEAFF
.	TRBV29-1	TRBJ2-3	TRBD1	TGCAGCGTAAGAGGTGCCGGGACAGGGCGGATAGATACGCAGTATTTT	CSVRGAGTGRIDTQYF
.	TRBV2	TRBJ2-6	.	TGTGCCAGCATATCTCGCCGCTCTGGGGCCAACGTCCTGACTTTC	CASISRRSGANVLTF
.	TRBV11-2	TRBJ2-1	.	TGTGCCAGCAGCCCAAACGTGGTAGGGCCCAATGAGCAGTTCTTC	CASSPNVVGPNEQFF
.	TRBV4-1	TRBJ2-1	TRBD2	TGCGCCAGCAGCCAAGGGCTAGCGGGGGGGCTTCGTGACAATGAGCAGTTCTTC	CASSQGLAGGLRDNEQFF
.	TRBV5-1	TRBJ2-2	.	TGCGCCAGCAGCCGGATAAGGGACACCGGGGAGCTGTTTTTT	CASSRIRDTGELFF
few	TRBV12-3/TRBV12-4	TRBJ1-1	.	TGTGCCAGCAGGCCGGCCGGCAGGGGTAAAAAAGCTTTCTTT	CASRPAGRGKKAFF
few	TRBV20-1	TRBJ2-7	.	TGCAGTGCTAGAGGGGGGGACCACACGTACTACGAGCAGTACTTC	CSARGGDHTYYEQYF
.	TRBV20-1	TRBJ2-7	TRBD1	TGCAGTGCTACCCAGGCCGGGGCAGGGGGCAGTTACGAGCAGTACTTC	CSATQAGAGGSYEQYF
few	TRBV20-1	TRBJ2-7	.	TGCAGTGCTAGAGATGGGCGGGAACCATCCTACGAGCAGTACTTC	CSARDGREPSYEQYF
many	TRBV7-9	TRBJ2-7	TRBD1	TGTGCCAGCAGCCCAGGGGGTCTTTACGAGCAGTACTTC	CASSPGGLYEQYF
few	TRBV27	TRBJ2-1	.	TGTGCCAGCAGGGGGGAGAGGGTACCGTTCTTC	CASRGERVPFF
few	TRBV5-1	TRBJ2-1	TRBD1	TGCGCCAGCAGCTTGGTTGGGACAGAGTCCTACAATGAGCAGTTCTTC	CASSLVGTESYNEQFF
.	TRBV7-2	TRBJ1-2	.	TGTGCCAGCAGGGGAATGGACAGAATTATTAACTATGGCTACACCTTC	CASRGMDRIINYGYTF
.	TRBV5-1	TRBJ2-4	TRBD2	TGCGCCAGCAGCTTGGCCGGGGGAGGGACCAAAAACATTCAGTACTTC	CASSLAGGGTKNIQYF
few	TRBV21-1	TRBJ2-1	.	TGTGCCAGCACCCCTTTGCTACAGGGCAATGAGCAGTTCTTC	CASTPLLQGNEQFF
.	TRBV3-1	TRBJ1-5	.	TGTGCCAGCAGCCCATTTGGGGGGATGCCCCAGCATTTT	CASSPFGGMPQHF
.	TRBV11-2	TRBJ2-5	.	TGTGCCAGCAGCTTAGGGGGGGCCAAAGGAGAGACCCAGTACTTC	CASSLGGAKGETQYF
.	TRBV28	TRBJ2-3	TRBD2	TGTGCCAGCAGTTTGGCGGGGGGGGCGTCAGATACGCAGTATTTT	CASSLAGGASDTQYF
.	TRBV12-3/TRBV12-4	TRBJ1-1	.	TGTGCCAGCAATCCCCCCGGGGACCCAGAAGCTTTCTTT	CASNPPGDPEAFF
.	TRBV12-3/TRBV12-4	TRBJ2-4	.	TGTGCCAGCAGTGGAGGACTGAAAAACATTCAGTACTTC	CASSGGLKNIQYF
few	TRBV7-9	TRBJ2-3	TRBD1	TGTGCCAGCAGGCGGACAGGGGGCCGCACAGATACGCAGTATTTT	CASRRTGGRTDTQYF
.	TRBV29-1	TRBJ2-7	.	TGCAGCGTTGAGTCACGGACAGACTCCTACGAGCAGTACTTC	CSVESRTDSYEQYF